Below, one T cell receptor (beta chain) is given with its context. In the original workflow: Reference gene primer amplification gave estimated nucleated cell counts. Data came from immunoSEQ multiplex PCR; TCRdb stores just in-frame clones and leaves some out. The V and J calls and the clone size are those of that table, but D and trimming were determined from the DNA. The table lists 250,000 to 300,000 clones, 80% to 90% of them singletons, with less than 3% in the top ten. The data originate from a study of blood T cell repertoires in COVID-19. Study details: COVID-19 samples, acute and convalescent, were from the United States, Italy and Spain. T cells, B-cell-depleted T cells, or PBMCs provided the cDNA or gDNA that served as material.

Germline CDR1 and CDR2: MNHNS and SASEGT. V was pared by 2 bases and J by 4 bases, with 11 bases between. This CDR3 is built from 14 residues. The TCR originated in a woman in her thirties with active or convalescent COVID-19. The V and J genes are TRBV6-1 and TRBJ1-2; D not certain. The specimen sequenced was peripheral blood. CDR3 residues: CASSESWQAYGYTF. The CDR3 coding sequence is TGTGCCAGCAGTGAAAGCTGGCAGGCCTATGGCTACACCTTC.